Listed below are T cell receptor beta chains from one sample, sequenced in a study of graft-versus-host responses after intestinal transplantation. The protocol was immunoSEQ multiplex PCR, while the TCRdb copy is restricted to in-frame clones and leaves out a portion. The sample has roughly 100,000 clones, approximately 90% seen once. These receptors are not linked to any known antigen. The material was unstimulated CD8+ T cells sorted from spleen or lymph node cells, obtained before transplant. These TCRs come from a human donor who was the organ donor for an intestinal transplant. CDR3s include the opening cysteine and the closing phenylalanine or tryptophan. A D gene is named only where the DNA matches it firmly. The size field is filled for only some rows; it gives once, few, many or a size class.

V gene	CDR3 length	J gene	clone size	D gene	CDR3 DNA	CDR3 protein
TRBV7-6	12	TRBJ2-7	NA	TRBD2	TGTGCCAGCAGCCTTAGCGGGGACGAGCAGTACTTC	CASSLSGDEQYF
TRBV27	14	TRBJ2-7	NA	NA	TGTGCCAGCAGTCCCTCGGGTAGGGGCTACGAGCAGTACTTC	CASSPSGRGYEQYF
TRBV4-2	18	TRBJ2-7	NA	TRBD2	TGTGCCAGCAGCCAAGATTTAGCGGGAGGCCCTCGCTCCTACGAGCAGTACTTC	CASSQDLAGGPRSYEQYF
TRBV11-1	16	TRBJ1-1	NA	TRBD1	TGTGCCAGCAGCCCGCGAAACAGGGGGTCGAACACTGAAGCTTTCTTT	CASSPRNRGSNTEAFF
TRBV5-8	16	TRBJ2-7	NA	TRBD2	TGTGCCAGCAGCTTGTTGACTAGCGGGAGTGTTTACGAGCAGTACTTC	CASSLLTSGSVYEQYF
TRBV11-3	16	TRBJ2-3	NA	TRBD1	TGTGCCAGCAGCGCCCGATCAGGGGGCGACACAGATACGCAGTATTTT	CASSARSGGDTDTQYF
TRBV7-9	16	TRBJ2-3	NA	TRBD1	TGTGCCAGCAGACATAATACAGGGGGCGAGGCAGATACGCAGTATTTT	CASRHNTGGEADTQYF
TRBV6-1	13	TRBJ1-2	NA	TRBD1	TGTGCCAGCAGCGGCGGGACAGGGGGCGGCTACACCTTC	CASSGGTGGGYTF
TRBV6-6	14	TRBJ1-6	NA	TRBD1	TGTGCCAGCAGTTCGACAGGGATGGATTCACCCCTCCACTTT	CASSSTGMDSPLHF
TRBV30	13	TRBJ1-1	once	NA	TGTGCCTGGGACAGGACAGTTAACACTGAAGCTTTCTTT	CAWDRTVNTEAFF
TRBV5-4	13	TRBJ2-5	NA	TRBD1	TGTGCCAGCAGCTGGGACAGGCAAGAGACCCAGTACTTC	CASSWDRQETQYF
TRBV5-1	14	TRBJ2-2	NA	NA	TGCGCCAGCAGCTTGGCTGTAGATGCCGGGGAGCTGTTTTTT	CASSLAVDAGELFF